This T cell receptor beta chain was found in a study of blood T cell repertoires in COVID-19. As for the study in general: The cDNA or gDNA used as material had been derived from T cells, B-cell-depleted T cells, or PBMCs.

Looked up from germline, CDR1 is LNHDA and CDR2 is SQIVND (reference sequence). This CDR3 has 15 residues. V was shortened by 3 bases and J by 1 base, with 13 bases between the two germline ends. Using immunoSEQ multiplex PCR, the repertoire was profiled, and TCRdb retains in-frame clones only, with some absent. The sample includes about 180,000 clones, around nine tenths of them seen just once. This clonotype was obtained from a woman aged 70 to 79 with COVID-19, enrolled during active disease. Input material: peripheral blood. The gene calls are TRBV19 and TRBJ2-7; D is perhaps TRBD2 (6 bases). CDR3 amino acids: CASSIGIAVSYEQYF. CDR3 DNA: TGTGCCAGTAGTATTGGGATAGCGGTGTCCTACGAGCAGTACTTC. Filled out from reference TRBV19 and TRBJ2-7, the complete variable domain reads DGGITQSPKYLFRKEGQNVTLSCEQNLNHDAMYWYRQDPGQGLRLIYYSQIVNDFQKGDIAEGYSVSREKKESFPLTVTSAQKNPTAFYLCASSIGIAVSYEQYFGPGTRLTVT.